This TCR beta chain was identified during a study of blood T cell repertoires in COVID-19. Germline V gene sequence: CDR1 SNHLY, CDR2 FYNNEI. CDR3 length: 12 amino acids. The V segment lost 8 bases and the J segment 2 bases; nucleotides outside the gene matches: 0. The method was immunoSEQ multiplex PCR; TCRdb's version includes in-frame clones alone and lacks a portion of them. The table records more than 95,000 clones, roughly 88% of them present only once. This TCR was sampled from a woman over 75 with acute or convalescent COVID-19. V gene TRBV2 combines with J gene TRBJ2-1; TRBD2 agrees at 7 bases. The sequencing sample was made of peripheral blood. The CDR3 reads CASGTTYNEQFF. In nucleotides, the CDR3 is TGTGCCAGCGGGACTACCTACAATGAGCAGTTCTTC.